What follows are 15 T cell receptor beta chains derived from one specimen sequenced in a study of shared clonotypes between healthy human individuals. Generated by immunoSEQ multiplex PCR, the TCRdb table keeps only in-frame clones and is missing some. The sample holds about a million clones; approximately 80% are singletons and the top ten take more than 0.85%. Sequencing was performed on memory CD4+ T cells from PBMCs. The subset: CD45RA-negative fraction. The origin of the receptors is a man aged 18 to 35 in good health. Some clones in this sample may be carry-over from other donors' samples.

This clone was recorded once. Relative to the germline gene, one junction end is altered; a read error may explain this. This chain joins TRBV14 and TRBJ2-2; no clear D. CDR3 length equals 15 residues. Germline assignment: CDR1 SGHDN and CDR2 FVKESK. The CDR3 DNA is TGTGCCAGCAGTCAAGTAGGCCGACACACCGGGGAGCTGTTTTTT. This encodes CASSQVGRHTGELFF.

The chain links TRBV4-1 to TRBJ2-3, with D perhaps TRBD2 (5 bases). The V end lost 0 bases, the J end lost 2 bases, and 9 bases lay between the germline ends. This CDR3 has 15 residues. The V gene's germline CDR1 is MGHRA and CDR2 YSYEKL. The CDR3 DNA reads as TGCGCCAGCAGCCAAGATCCAGCGGACACAGATACGCAGTATTTT. This sequence encodes CASSQDPADTDTQYF.

The chain uses TRBV11-3 and TRBJ2-1, with 11 bases that match TRBD2. This CDR3 has 17 amino acids. V lost 5 bases, J lost 8 bases, and 14 bases stayed unmatched. Germline lookup yields CDR1 SGHNT and CDR2 YENEEA. The CDR3 DNA reads TGTGCCAGCAGCACCCACTTGACTAGCGGGACTGGGGATGAGCAGTTCTTC. Its translation is CASSTHLTSGTGDEQFF. Looking up the rest from reference TRBV11-3 and TRBJ2-1 gives the full variable domain: EAGVVQSPRYKIIEKKQPVAFWCNPISGHNTLYWYLQNLGQGPELLIRYENEEAVDDSQLPKDRFSAERLKGVDSTLKIQPAELGDSAVYLCASSTHLTSGTGDEQFFGPGTRLTVL.

The chain combines TRBV7-9 with TRBJ2-2; D gene ambiguous. CDR1 and CDR2 (germline): SEHNR, FQNEAQ (reference sequence). The CDR3 extends over 12 amino acids. V gave up 3 bases and J gave up 5 bases, with 4 bases separating them. The chain's CDR3 is CASSFETGELFF. CDR3 bases: TGTGCCAGCAGCTTCGAGACCGGGGAGCTGTTTTTT.

The chain is built from TRBV27 and TRBJ1-5; no firm D call. Trimming removed 1 base from V and 0 bases from J, with 10 bases in between. The CDR3 consists of 16 residues. CDR1 is MNHEY, CDR2 SMNVEV, per germline (reference sequence). This CDR3 is CASSLWASGSNQPQHF. The CDR3 DNA follows: TGTGCCAGCAGTTTATGGGCGTCAGGTAGCAATCAGCCCCAGCATTTT.

The rearrangement links TRBV19 to TRBJ2-7; 8 nucleotides align to TRBD2. CDR3 length equals 16 residues. Germline V gene lookup returns CDR1 LNHDA and CDR2 SQIVND (reference sequence). Trimming cost V 2 bases and J 2 bases; bases outside gene matches: 8. CDR3 loop: CASSIRTSGGAYEQYF. The CDR3 DNA reads as TGTGCCAGTAGTATACGTACTAGCGGAGGGGCCTACGAGCAGTACTTC. The entire variable domain, with the rest obtained from reference TRBV19 and TRBJ2-7, is as follows: DGGITQSPKYLFRKEGQNVTLSCEQNLNHDAMYWYRQDPGQGLRLIYYSQIVNDFQKGDIAEGYSVSREKKESFPLTVTSAQKNPTAFYLCASSIRTSGGAYEQYFGPGTRLTVT.

This clone was picked up a small number of times. The J gene is TRBJ1-1, the V gene TRBV2, with 7 bases matching TRBD1. Unmatched junction bases numbered 7, after V lost 8 bases and J lost 4 bases. CDR1 is SNHLY, CDR2 FYNNEI, per germline. The CDR3 runs 13 residues. The CDR3 spells CASGRQGFTEAFF. The CDR3 DNA is TGTGCCAGCGGAAGACAGGGTTTCACTGAAGCTTTCTTT.

This sequence joins TRBV7-6 and TRBJ1-4, with 7 bases lining up with TRBD1. After removal of 5 bases from V and 8 bases from J, the junction contained 8 bases not matched to a gene. Germline V CDR1 and CDR2: SGHVS, FNYEAQ. The CDR3 consists of 14 residues. The CDR3 region has the DNA TGTGCCAGCAGCCCGACAGGGATCGGAGAAAAACTGTTTTTT. It codes for CASSPTGIGEKLFF.

The chain carries TRBV5-6 and TRBJ2-7; TRBD2 matches at 8 bases. Germline V gene lookup returns CDR1 SGHDT and CDR2 YYEEEE. The CDR3 runs to 16 residues. The V and J ends lost 6 bases and 4 bases, in that order; junction bases with no gene match: 15. The CDR3 spells CASTTRTKLAEYEQYF. The CDR3 nucleotides are TGTGCCAGCACCACAAGAACTAAACTAGCGGAATACGAGCAGTACTTC.

The chain joins TRBV4-1 to TRBJ2-6, with TRBD2 as a possible D gene (6 bases). There are 17 residues in the CDR3. Germline V gene data show CDR1 as MGHRA and CDR2 as YSYEKL. Trimming cost V 2 bases and J 1 base, with 12 bases left between them. The CDR3 sequence: CASSQRYRGSGANVLTF. Written as DNA, the CDR3 is TGCGCCAGCAGCCAAAGATATCGGGGGTCTGGGGCCAACGTCCTGACTTTC.

This clone came up many times. This chain joins TRBV7-8 and TRBJ2-7, with 10 bases lining up with TRBD2. This CDR3 contains 14 residues. The germline gives CDR1 SGHVS, CDR2 FQNEAQ. V was pared by 5 bases and J by 6 bases, with 7 bases of the junction left unmatched. The CDR3 sequence: CASSASGRAGEQYF. The DNA for the CDR3 is TGTGCCAGCAGCGCAAGCGGGAGGGCCGGCGAGCAGTACTTC.

The chain combines TRBV28 with TRBJ2-5; D possibly corresponds to TRBD1 (7 bases). There are 16 residues in the CDR3. Trimming removed 2 bases at V and 0 bases at J, with 13 bases between. Germline loops: CDR1 MDHEN, CDR2 SYDVKM. DNA for the CDR3: TGTGCCAGCAGTTTAGGCGGGACAGCAGACCAAGAGACCCAGTACTTC. Translating it yields CASSLGGTADQETQYF.

The chain links TRBV5-6 to TRBJ2-3, with a weak D call TRBD2 (6 bases). This CDR3 has 17 residues. The germline V gene has CDR1 SGHDT and CDR2 YYEEEE. V lost 1 base to trimming and J lost 5 bases, with 20 bases between them. DNA for the CDR3: TGTGCCAGCAGCTTGCTGGGAGCGACTTCGGGGGTAGATACGCAGTATTTT. It encodes CASSLLGATSGVDTQYF.

The CDR3 sequence is CASSQGGGLAKNIQYF. The CDR3 coding sequence is TGTGCCAGCAGCCAGGGTGGGGGGTTAGCCAAAAACATTCAGTACTTC. The chain is built from TRBV7-9 and TRBJ2-4; a weak D match, TRBD2 (6 bases). Germline CDR1 SEHNR, CDR2 FQNEAQ (reference sequence). The CDR3 sequence is 16 residues long. V lost 5 bases and J 0 bases, leaving 14 bases between the germline ends.

The gene calls are TRBV1 and TRBJ2-1; TRBD2 was called by the table and not checked on the DNA. TRBV1 is a pseudogene segment. This CDR3 is 16 amino acids long. As DNA, the CDR3 is TGCACCAGCAGCCACCCTCTAGCGGGAGGTCGAAATGAGCAGTTCTTC. Its protein is CTSSHPLAGGRNEQFF.